This T cell receptor (beta chain) was recorded in a study of Graves' ophthalmopathy and Graves' hyperthyroidism. Study results and limitations: The authors also found most expanded thyroid clonotypes above 0.001 frequency in blood.

The study enrolled ophthalmopathy donors with moderate-to-severe activity, CAS ≥3, NOSPECS ≥4 and duration under 3 months. In this sample, this clonotype turned up many times. Its antigen is unidentified. The CDR3 spans 18 residues. The germline V gene encodes CDR1 LGHNA and CDR2 YNFKEQ. The germline V and J ends were trimmed by 1 base and 1 base, with 17 bases remaining between them. For repertoire sequencing, the TCR beta CDR3 regions were amplified from RNA transcripts. HTBI primers primed a first-round RT-PCR, and a second-round multiplex PCR followed. TCRdb processed the multiplex PCR reads anew with MiXCR; each CDR3 protein has one entry. The table shows roughly 500,000 distinct CDR3 sequences, with approximately 15% occurring only once.

The V gene is TRBV4-2, the J gene TRBJ1-5, with D possibly TRBD1 on 5 matching bases. The clonotype was recovered from a woman in her twenties or thirties with Graves' ophthalmopathy. The sample taken for sequencing was blood. The CDR3 protein is CASSQGVRGDGSNQPQHF. The CDR3 nucleotides read TGTGCCAGCAGCCAAGGGGTACGCGGGGACGGGAGCAATCAGCCCCAGCATTTT.